What follows describes a single TCR beta chain. The entry originates in a study of human T cells and chemical hapten exposure. There are 13 residues in the CDR3. Germline CDR1 SEHNR, CDR2 FQNEAQ (reference sequence). Trimming removed 4 bases from V and 5 bases from J, with 11 bases in between. The time point is: pre-sensitization, week 0. The treatment here: therapeutic diphenylcyclopropenone sensitization with weekly scalp DPC. Unique molecular identifiers were attached to individual cDNA molecules within the library. TCRdb analysed the RACE reads with MiXCR anew, one entry per CDR3 protein. The sample lists roughly 120,000 distinct CDR3 sequences, 13% seen once, with approximately 2.8% in the top ten.

The chain joins TRBV7-9 to TRBJ1-1; a weak D match, TRBD1 (5 bases). Material: whole blood, obtained in connection with sensitization to the hapten diphenylcyclopropenone (DPC). The TCR comes from a young woman with alopecia areata. Some clones in this sample may be carry-over from other donors' samples. CDR3 sequence reads: CASSSGGATEAFF. CDR3 DNA: TGTGCCAGCAGCTCCGGAGGGGCTACTGAAGCTTTCTTT.